The 32 T cell receptor beta chains in this list originate from one sample, sequenced in a study of cytomegalovirus exposure and HLA in healthy donors. The PCR ran on 60 Vbeta and 13 Jbeta primers. Data came from immunoSEQ multiplex PCR; TCRdb stores just in-frame clones and leaves some out. This repertoire comprises around 120,000 clones; its ten largest clones make up 3.6%. Sequencing was done on a sample of PBMCs. The receptors here all came from a man between 18 and 29 years old in good health and CMV-seronegative.

The rearrangement uses TRBV7-9 and TRBJ2-5, with 11 bases matching TRBD2. Germline trimming cut 2 bases from V and 1 base from J; bases unmatched to any gene: 9. This CDR3 region has 18 residues. Germline V CDR1 and CDR2: SEHNR, FQNEAQ (reference sequence). Written as DNA, the CDR3 is TGTGCCAGCAGCTTAAGGTCTAGCGGGAGGACTCTCCAAGAGACCCAGTACTTC. This encodes CASSLRSSGRTLQETQYF. Supplemented by reference TRBV7-9 and TRBJ2-5, the full variable domain reads DTGVSQNPRHKITKRGQNVTFRCDPISEHNRLYWYRQTLGQGPEFLTYFQNEAQLEKSRLLSDRFSAERPKGSFSTLEIQRTEQGDSAMYLCASSLRSSGRTLQETQYFGPGTRLLVL.

The rearrangement joins TRBV25-1 to TRBJ1-2; weak D call: TRBD1 (5 bases). Trimming cost V 0 bases and J 8 bases, with 13 bases left between them. The CDR3 is made up of 14 amino acids. In germline, CDR1 is MGHDK, CDR2 SYGVNS. CDR3: CASSEYKRTTGYTF. In DNA form, the CDR3 reads TGTGCCAGCAGTGAATATAAGAGGACAACGGGCTACACCTTC.

The gene calls are TRBV19 and TRBJ2-3, with 11 positions matching TRBD2. From germline, CDR1 is LNHDA and CDR2 SQIVND (reference sequence). With 5 bases clipped from V and 1 base from J, the junction kept 5 bases outside the gene matches. This CDR3 has 16 amino acids. The CDR3, as DNA: TGTGCCAGTAGTCTTGAGACTAGCGGGGGCACAGATACGCAGTATTTT. Amino acid sequence: CASSLETSGGTDTQYF.

The J gene is TRBJ2-3, the V gene TRBV9, with D tentatively TRBD1 (6 bases). Looked up from germline, CDR1 is SGDLS and CDR2 is YYNGEE. The CDR3 runs to 18 residues. With 0 bases removed from V and 1 base from J, the gap between germline ends came to 18 bases. For the CDR3, the DNA is TGTGCCAGCAGCGTAGGACTCCAGGGGTGGAGCGGCACAGATACGCAGTATTTT. Amino acids: CASSVGLQGWSGTDTQYF.

The rearrangement joins TRBV6-1 to TRBJ1-1; D remains ambiguous. Per the germline V gene, CDR1 is MNHNS and CDR2 is SASEGT. This CDR3 has 17 amino acids. V dropped 2 bases and J dropped 3 bases, with 19 bases sitting between them. CDR3 loop: CASSEKVEEYSDTEAFF. The DNA for the CDR3 is TGTGCCAGCAGTGAAAAGGTGGAGGAATACTCCGACACTGAAGCTTTCTTT.

The V call is TRBV25-1, the J call TRBJ2-3; D may be TRBD2 (5 bases). CDR1 is MGHDK and CDR2 is SYGVNS in the germline V gene. V lost 10 bases and J lost 3, with 14 bases in between. The CDR3 consists of 13 residues. CDR3 in amino acids: CATRKSGTDTQYF. The CDR3 nucleotides read TGTGCCACCCGGAAGTCGGGAACAGATACGCAGTATTTT.

Turning to this clone: The identical CDR3 is also encoded by other nucleotide sequences in the sample. This sequence joins TRBV6-6 and TRBJ2-1, with D unresolved. V lost 7 bases and J 6 bases, leaving 7 bases between the germline ends. This CDR3 region has 11 residues. The germline V gene encodes CDR1 MNHNY and CDR2 SVGAGI (reference sequence). This CDR3 is CASTPGNEQFF. DNA for the CDR3: TGTGCCAGCACCCCGGGCAATGAGCAGTTCTTC.

V is TRBV29-1 and J is TRBJ1-2; 7 bases are a match to TRBD1. Looked up from germline, CDR1 is SQVTM and CDR2 is ANQGSEA. The CDR3 length is 11 residues. The V gene end was trimmed by 7 bases and the J gene end by 4 bases; junction bases not matched to a gene: 3. CDR3 in amino acids: CSGGQSYGYTF. CDR3 in DNA: TGCAGCGGGGGACAGTCCTATGGCTACACCTTC. The variable domain in full, with the rest retrieved from reference TRBV29-1 and TRBJ1-2, is SAVISQKPSRDICQRGTSLTIQCQVDSQVTMMFWYRQQPGQSLTLIATANQGSEATYESGFVIDKFPISRPNLTFSTLTVSNMSPEDSSIYLCSGGQSYGYTFGSGTRLTVV.

The chain links TRBV27 to TRBJ1-1, with a possible D match to TRBD1 (5 bases). Trimming removed 3 bases at V and 7 bases at J, with 12 bases between. CDR3 length equals 13 residues. The germline V gene has CDR1 MNHEY and CDR2 SMNVEV (reference sequence). Written as DNA, the CDR3 is TGTGCCAGCAGTTTTTTTTACGGGGGTGAAGCTTTCTTT. Translating it yields CASSFFYGGEAFF.

V gene TRBV5-1 combines with J gene TRBJ1-1; 7 nucleotides line up with TRBD1. Trimming at V came to 5 bases and at J to 4 bases, leaving 5 bases not matched to a gene. CDR3 size: 13 residues. Germline values: CDR1 SGHRS, CDR2 YFSETQ. CDR3 region: CASRLDRATEAFF. CDR3 coding DNA: TGCGCCAGCAGGCTCGACAGGGCCACTGAAGCTTTCTTT.

The chain carries TRBV19 and TRBJ1-1; D call uncertain. With 4 bases removed from V and 1 base from J, the gap between germline ends came to 7 bases. Germline loops: CDR1 LNHDA, CDR2 SQIVND (reference sequence). This CDR3 is 13 amino acids long. The DNA for the CDR3 is TGTGCCAGTAGTACTAACAGGAACACTGAAGCTTTCTTT. Translated: CASSTNRNTEAFF.

In DNA form, the CDR3 reads TGCGCCAGCAGCCTGACAGGGGGCACCTACTCTGGAAACACCATATATTTT. Translating gives CASSLTGGTYSGNTIYF. J is TRBJ1-3 and V is TRBV5-1; TRBD1 matches 10 bases. Trimming took 4 bases from V and 0 from J; bases not matched to a gene: 7. The CDR3 covers 17 residues. The germline gives CDR1 SGHRS, CDR2 YFSETQ.

As to this clone: Sequence at one end of the junction differs from germline and may be a read error. The chain recombines TRBV7-9 with TRBJ2-7; 9 nucleotides agree with TRBD2. The germline gives CDR1 SEHNR, CDR2 FQNEAQ (reference sequence). This CDR3 region has 16 residues. The CDR3 reads CASGLSISGSSYEQYF. The CDR3 bases are TGTGCCAGCGGCTTATCCATTAGCGGGAGCTCCTACGAGCAGTACTTC.

The rearrangement uses TRBV6-1 and TRBJ2-1; weak D call: TRBD1 (6 bases). Looked up from germline, CDR1 is MNHNS and CDR2 is SASEGT. The length of the CDR3 is 14 residues. V lost 4 bases to trimming and J lost 1 base, with 8 bases between them. This CDR3 is CASSAGVSYNEQFF. CDR3 DNA sequence: TGTGCCAGCAGTGCAGGGGTTTCCTACAATGAGCAGTTCTTC.

The chain recombines TRBV14 with TRBJ2-5; 9 nucleotides line up with TRBD1. The DNA end favors TRBJ2-7, so the J call may be wrong. Germline CDR1 is SGHDN and CDR2 is FVKESK. CDR3 length: 21 amino acids. CDR3 in amino acids: CASRWKLPTQVGGQGYYEQYF. Written as DNA, the CDR3 is TGTGCCAGCCGCTGGAAACTCCCCACCCAGGTTGGCGGACAGGGGTACTACGAGCAGTACTTC.

V is TRBV19 and J is TRBJ1-3, with no clear D. The CDR3 totals 16 residues. Trimming shortened V by 7 bases and J by 0 bases, and 16 bases separated the two germline ends. CDR1 LNHDA and CDR2 SQIVND come from the germline V gene (reference sequence). The CDR3 spells CASNPRGLLSGNTIYF. CDR3 sequence (DNA): TGTGCCAGTAATCCGCGAGGGCTCCTCTCTGGAAACACCATATATTTT. The full variable domain, in which reference TRBV19 and TRBJ1-3 provide the parts outside the CDR3, is DGGITQSPKYLFRKEGQNVTLSCEQNLNHDAMYWYRQDPGQGLRLIYYSQIVNDFQKGDIAEGYSVSREKKESFPLTVTSAQKNPTAFYLCASNPRGLLSGNTIYFGEGSWLTVV.

The chain recombines TRBV2 with TRBJ2-1; D unresolved. The CDR3 totals 11 residues. V was pared by 8 bases and J by 3 bases, with 5 bases between. CDR1 and CDR2 from the germline V gene are SNHLY and FYNNEI. CDR3 amino acids: CASWSYNEQFF. The CDR3 DNA is TGTGCCAGCTGGAGCTACAATGAGCAGTTCTTC.

Of note for this clone: The germline gene is not matched at one end of the junction; a read error may be the cause. The chain employs TRBV7-6 and TRBJ2-2; the match to TRBD1 covers 9 bases. Germline CDR1 is SGHVS and CDR2 is FNYEAQ. CDR3 size: 17 residues. The CDR3 here is CASSINPGQGKGGEPFF. CDR3 nucleotide sequence: TGTGCCAGCAGCATAAACCCGGGACAGGGAAAAGGCGGGGAGCCGTTTTTT. Looking up the rest from reference TRBV7-6 and TRBJ2-2 gives the full variable domain: GAGVSQSPRYKVTKRGQDVALRCDPISGHVSLYWYRQALGQGPEFLTYFNYEAQQDKSGLPNDRFSAERPEGSISTLTIQRTEQRDSAMYRCASSINPGQGKGGEPFFGEGSRLTVL.

V is TRBV28 and J is TRBJ2-1; 7 bases are shared with TRBD2. With 3 bases clipped from V and 0 bases from J, the junction kept 8 bases outside the gene matches. Germline V CDR1 and CDR2: MDHEN, SYDVKM. There are 17 residues in the CDR3. The CDR3 nucleotides read TGTGCCAGCAGTTTCGTTAGCGGGTTGAGCTCCTACAATGAGCAGTTCTTC. Its translation: CASSFVSGLSSYNEQFF. The full variable domain, its missing parts supplied by reference TRBV28 and TRBJ2-1, is DVKVTQSSRYLVKRTGEKVFLECVQDMDHENMFWYRQDPGLGLRLIYFSYDVKMKEKGDIPEGYSVSREKKERFSLILESASTNQTSMYLCASSFVSGLSSYNEQFFGPGTRLTVL.

V usage is TRBV7-9 and J usage is TRBJ1-3, with D uncertain. The V gene's germline CDR1 is SEHNR and CDR2 FQNEAQ (reference sequence). The CDR3 extends over 12 amino acids. V dropped 3 bases and J dropped 3 bases, with 3 bases sitting between them. The CDR3 protein is CASSFNGNTIYF. CDR3 coding DNA: TGTGCCAGCAGCTTTAATGGAAACACCATATATTTT.

The chain joins TRBV9 to TRBJ1-3, with a tentative D call TRBD1 (6 bases). Trimming cost V 1 base and J 7 bases, with 12 bases left between them. Germline lookup yields CDR1 SGDLS and CDR2 YYNGEE. This CDR3 comprises 14 residues. CDR3: CASSVYRDGNTIYF. DNA of the CDR3: TGTGCCAGCAGCGTATACAGGGACGGGAACACCATATATTTT.

The chain joins TRBV19 to TRBJ2-5, with a weak D call TRBD1 (5 bases). The V and J ends lost 6 bases and 11 bases respectively, with 16 bases between them. Germline V gives CDR1 LNHDA, CDR2 SQIVND (reference sequence). The CDR3 covers 12 residues. In nucleotides, the CDR3 is TGTGCCAGTAGACCCAATACAGGTACTCAGTACTTC. Encoded protein: CASRPNTGTQYF.

The chain has TRBV27 and TRBJ1-5; possible D gene TRBD1, 5 bases. Germline V gene data show CDR1 as MNHEY and CDR2 as SMNVEV (reference sequence). Trimming shortened V by 2 bases and J by 7 bases, and 15 bases separated the two germline ends. There are 15 residues in the CDR3. DNA of the CDR3: TGTGCCAGCAGTTTAGGGGGGGGAAGAGGCCAGCCCCAGCATTTT. As protein: CASSLGGGRGQPQHF.

The rearrangement links TRBV5-4 to TRBJ1-1, with unresolved D. Trimming removed 5 bases at V and 0 bases at J, with 11 bases between. Germline V lookup: CDR1 SGHNT, CDR2 YYREEE (reference sequence). The CDR3 covers 14 residues. CDR3 in amino acids: CASSKITVNTEAFF. CDR3 in DNA: TGTGCCAGCAGTAAGATAACAGTGAACACTGAAGCTTTCTTT.

The chain uses TRBV30 and TRBJ1-5; no reliable D call. The CDR3 runs 13 residues. The V end was cut by 4 bases, the J end by 4 bases, with 11 bases between. Germline-derived CDR1 and CDR2 are GTSNPN and SVGIG (reference sequence). The DNA of the CDR3 is TGTGCCTGGAATCGGGGTGAAAATCAGCCCCAGCATTTT. Residues: CAWNRGENQPQHF.

CDR3 in amino acids: CASSFQGINEKLFF. CDR3 nucleotides: TGTGCCAGCAGTTTCCAGGGGATTAATGAAAAACTGTTTTTT. The J gene is TRBJ1-4, the V gene TRBV27, with D perhaps TRBD1 (6 bases). The CDR3 sequence is 14 residues long. Trimming shortened V by 3 bases and J by 4 bases, and 9 bases separated the two germline ends. Germline CDR1 reads MNHEY; CDR2 reads SMNVEV (reference sequence).

V usage is TRBV27 and J usage is TRBJ2-2; TRBD2 matches at 9 bases. The CDR3 loop spans 14 amino acids. The germline V gene encodes CDR1 MNHEY and CDR2 SMNVEV (reference sequence). V lost 3 bases to trimming and J lost 8 bases; unmatched junction nucleotides: 4. The CDR3 is CASSLREGAGELFF. In nucleotides, the CDR3 is TGTGCCAGCAGTTTGCGGGAGGGTGCGGGGGAGCTGTTTTTT.

V and J are TRBV11-2 and TRBJ1-2; possibly TRBD1 for D (5 bases). Trimming shortened V by 5 bases and J by 5 bases, and 12 bases separated the two germline ends. Germline assignment: CDR1 SGHAT and CDR2 FQNNGV. This CDR3 spans 13 amino acids. CDR3 amino acids: CASSRWAGYGYTF. The CDR3 DNA follows: TGTGCCAGCAGCCGCTGGGCAGGGTATGGCTACACCTTC.

Notes on this clone: The sample contains more than one DNA sequence encoding this CDR3. This chain uses TRBV7-9 with TRBJ2-7; D gene ambiguous. The CDR3 sequence is 13 residues long. Germline loops: CDR1 SEHNR, CDR2 FQNEAQ (reference sequence). Trimming shortened V by 5 bases and J by 6 bases, and 14 bases separated the two germline ends. CDR3: CASSPTLATEQYF. CDR3 DNA: TGTGCCAGCAGCCCGACTCTGGCGACCGAGCAGTACTTC.

The V gene is TRBV6-5, the J gene TRBJ1-2; D is uncertain. Germline V gene data show CDR1 as MNHEY and CDR2 as SVGAGI. The V end lost 5 bases, the J end lost 13 bases, and 23 bases lay between the germline ends. This CDR3 spans 14 amino acids. The DNA for the CDR3 is TGTGCCAGCAGTAAACCCTTCGGGAGTCAAGACCTCACCTTC. It specifies CASSKPFGSQDLTF.

The gene calls are TRBV6-4 and TRBJ2-3, with D perhaps matching TRBD1 (6 bases). Deletions cut 3 bases from V and 6 bases from J, with 16 bases between. The CDR3 is 15 residues long. The germline V gene encodes CDR1 MRHNA and CDR2 SNTAGT. The CDR3 DNA reads TGTGCCAGCAGTGAAAAACAGGGAAGAGGTGATACGCAGTATTTT. It is translated as CASSEKQGRGDTQYF.

The chain has TRBV5-1 and TRBJ2-3, with 8 bases aligning to TRBD2. The CDR3 extends over 15 amino acids. With 2 bases clipped from V and 4 bases from J, the junction kept 6 bases outside the gene matches. Germline CDR1 and CDR2: SGHRS and YFSETQ. The CDR3 bases are TGCGCCAGCAGCTTAGCGGGGGCACTTTCAGATACGCAGTATTTT. Translated, it gives CASSLAGALSDTQYF.